These 31 T cell receptor beta chains came from one sample sequenced in a study of OX40 agonist ivuxolimab in advanced cancers. Measured with immunoSEQ multiplex PCR; TCRdb has only the in-frame clones, and not every one. The sample consists of 35,000 to 55,000 clones, approximately 91% of them appearing once. Source: CD4+ or CD8+ T cells sorted from blood, taken in a trial of the OX40 agonist ivuxolimab. The receptors come from an adult with an advanced solid tumor such as melanoma, head and neck, liver or kidney cancer.

This clone is a singleton in its sample. The chain combines TRBV5-5 with TRBJ2-7, with TRBD2 matching over 13 bases. Germline CDR1 and CDR2: SGHKS and YYEKEE (reference sequence). The CDR3 runs 15 residues. Trimming removed 4 bases from V and 2 bases from J; junction bases left unmatched: 3. CDR3 nucleotides: TGTGCCAGCAGCCACGGACTAGCGGGAGCCTACGAGCAGTACTTC. Protein sequence: CASSHGLAGAYEQYF.

The chain couples TRBV25-1 to TRBJ2-7; the match to TRBD1 covers 7 bases. The V and J ends lost 6 bases and 4 bases, in that order; junction bases with no gene match: 0. CDR1 and CDR2 (germline): MGHDK, SYGVNS. The CDR3 consists of 11 residues. The chain's CDR3 is CASRDRYEQYF. The DNA of the CDR3 is TGTGCCAGCAGGGACAGGTACGAGCAGTACTTC.

This clone was seen a single time. The chain links TRBV4-1 to TRBJ1-2; D perhaps matches TRBD1 (5 bases). CDR1 and CDR2 from the germline V gene are MGHRA and YSYEKL. This CDR3 is 15 amino acids long. V lost 1 base and J 5 bases, leaving 14 bases between the germline ends. For the CDR3, the DNA is TGCGCCAGCAGCCAAGTCTCGGGGCTTGAGTATGGCTACACCTTC. It yields the protein CASSQVSGLEYGYTF.

This clone was observed once. In nucleotides, the CDR3 is TGCAGCGTTGTTGCGGGAGGAGCCGGGGAGCTGTTTTTT. Amino acid sequence: CSVVAGGAGELFF. The genes are TRBV29-1 and TRBJ2-2; TRBD2 matches 8 bases. The CDR3 is made up of 13 amino acids. V shed 4 bases and J 6 bases; nucleotides not matched to a gene: 4. Germline V gene sequence: CDR1 SQVTM, CDR2 ANQGSEA.

The chain combines TRBV5-4 with TRBJ2-5; D might be TRBD1 or TRBD2, each matching 5 bases. Deletions cut 3 bases from V and 9 bases from J, with 12 bases between. The CDR3 length is 12 residues. CDR1 SGHNT and CDR2 YYREEE come from the germline V gene (reference sequence). The CDR3 sequence: CASSSGPAPQYF. CDR3 DNA sequence: TGTGCCAGCAGCTCGGGACCCGCTCCCCAGTACTTC.

The rearrangement links TRBV28 to TRBJ1-5, with TRBD1 as a possible D gene (5 bases). CDR3 size: 14 residues. Trimming shortened V by 5 bases and J by 5 bases, and 13 bases separated the two germline ends. The germline V gene has CDR1 MDHEN and CDR2 SYDVKM. The DNA of the CDR3 is TGTGCCAGCAGTGGGGGTGGGGGATATCAGCCCCAGCATTTT. This encodes CASSGGGGYQPQHF.

The chain combines TRBV5-1 with TRBJ2-1; 7 bases match TRBD2. Germline assignment: CDR1 SGHRS and CDR2 YFSETQ. V dropped 2 bases and J dropped 1; count of bases not matched to a gene: 6. This CDR3 has 16 amino acids. The CDR3 loop reads CASSFVTSVSYNEQFF. The CDR3 region has the DNA TGCGCCAGCAGCTTCGTTACTAGCGTTTCCTACAATGAGCAGTTCTTC.

To note about this clone: This same CDR3 is encoded by further DNA sequences in the sample. The chain uses TRBV18 and TRBJ2-5, with no clear D. The CDR3 length is 11 residues. Trimming removed 3 bases from V and 1 base from J, with 0 bases in between. Germline CDR1 reads KGHSH; CDR2 reads LQKENI. The CDR3 here is CASSPQETQYF. Here the CDR3 DNA reads TGTGCCAGCTCACCCCAAGAGACCCAGTACTTC.

This clone was picked up a small number of times. The chain links TRBV28 to TRBJ1-4; weak D call: TRBD1 (5 bases). The CDR3 has 18 residues. V was pared by 7 bases and J by 4 bases, with 25 bases between. The V gene's germline CDR1 is MDHEN and CDR2 SYDVKM. In DNA, the CDR3 is TGTGCCAGCACTACCCTCATCCCCGTGACAGAGTATAATGAAAAACTGTTTTTT. Protein sequence: CASTTLIPVTEYNEKLFF. Looking up the rest from reference TRBV28 and TRBJ1-4 gives the full variable domain: DVKVTQSSRYLVKRTGEKVFLECVQDMDHENMFWYRQDPGLGLRLIYFSYDVKMKEKGDIPEGYSVSREKKERFSLILESASTNQTSMYLCASTTLIPVTEYNEKLFFGSGTQLSVL.

This clone was seen more than once but under ten times. The V call is TRBV28, the J call TRBJ2-7; D is undetermined. Germline lookup yields CDR1 MDHEN and CDR2 SYDVKM. This CDR3 region has 14 residues. V gave up 7 bases and J gave up 2 bases, with 15 bases separating them. CDR3 in amino acids: CASTDPGPPYEQYF. The CDR3 nucleotides read TGTGCCAGCACTGACCCGGGCCCTCCCTACGAGCAGTACTTC.

CDR3 in DNA: TGCGCCAGCAGCCAAGATAGGGCCCGTCCTGAAGCTTTCTTT. Translation gives CASSQDRARPEAFF. This chain links TRBV4-1 with TRBJ1-1, with D hard to call. The CDR3 is 14 residues long. Trimming removed 0 bases from V and 6 bases from J, with 11 bases in between. Germline V gene data show CDR1 as MGHRA and CDR2 as YSYEKL.

This clone was observed a handful of times. The chain links TRBV28 to TRBJ1-5; TRBD1 might be the D (5 bases). Per the germline V gene, CDR1 is MDHEN and CDR2 is SYDVKM. The CDR3 is made up of 12 amino acids. Trimming stripped 11 bases from V and 3 bases from J, with 11 bases between. CDR3 protein: CALGLINQPQHF. For the CDR3, the DNA is TGTGCCTTGGGACTGATCAATCAGCCCCAGCATTTT.

This clone was counted once. The chain employs TRBV5-1 and TRBJ2-3; 9 bases are a match to TRBD2. The V and J ends lost 3 bases and 3 bases, in that order; junction bases with no gene match: 5. CDR1 is SGHRS and CDR2 is YFSETQ in the germline V gene. This CDR3 is built from 15 residues. In DNA, the CDR3 is TGCGCCAGCAGCTCTAGCGGGGTTGGTACAGATACGCAGTATTTT. Translated, it gives CASSSSGVGTDTQYF. The full variable domain, with the rest looked up from reference TRBV5-1 and TRBJ2-3, is KAGVTQTPRYLIKTRGQQVTLSCSPISGHRSVSWYQQTPGQGLQFLFEYFSETQRNKGNFPGRFSGRQFSNSRSEMNVSTLELGDSALYLCASSSSGVGTDTQYFGPGTRLTVL.

The chain has TRBV7-6 and TRBJ2-5, with no clear D. The CDR3 is 13 residues long. From germline, CDR1 is SGHVS and CDR2 FNYEAQ. Trimming cost V 7 bases and J 1 base, with 10 bases left between them. The CDR3, as DNA: TGTGCCAGCACTGGGCAGATCCAAGAGACCCAGTACTTC. Translated: CASTGQIQETQYF. Variable domain in full (rest from reference TRBV7-6 and TRBJ2-5): GAGVSQSPRYKVTKRGQDVALRCDPISGHVSLYWYRQALGQGPEFLTYFNYEAQQDKSGLPNDRFSAERPEGSISTLTIQRTEQRDSAMYRCASTGQIQETQYFGPGTRLLVL.

The J gene is TRBJ2-1, the V gene TRBV29-1; no reliable D call. The germline V gene has CDR1 SQVTM and CDR2 ANQGSEA. Trimming cost V 2 bases and J 0 bases, with 14 bases left between them. The CDR3 runs 16 residues. Here the CDR3 reads CSVELGRPSSYNEQFF. The DNA for the CDR3 is TGCAGCGTTGAATTAGGCCGACCGAGCTCCTACAATGAGCAGTTCTTC.

This clone was detected once. This chain joins TRBV7-8 and TRBJ2-1; D is unclear. This CDR3 spans 16 amino acids. Germline V CDR1 and CDR2: SGHVS, FQNEAQ. Trimming pared 2 bases from V and 0 bases from J, leaving 11 bases between. CDR3 amino acids: CASSLLSTSSYNEQFF. CDR3 DNA: TGTGCCAGCAGCTTATTGAGTACGAGCTCCTACAATGAGCAGTTCTTC.

The chain recombines TRBV6-5 with TRBJ1-2, with 9 bases fitting TRBD1. CDR3 length: 14 amino acids. Unmatched junction bases numbered 5, after V lost 5 bases and J lost 4 bases. Germline loops: CDR1 MNHEY, CDR2 SVGAGI. The CDR3 sequence: CASSGDRAVYGYTF. The CDR3 DNA follows: TGTGCCAGCAGTGGGGACAGGGCGGTCTATGGCTACACCTTC.

This chain links TRBV2 with TRBJ2-5, with 9 nucleotides matching TRBD2. This CDR3 has 14 residues. Germline-derived CDR1 and CDR2 are SNHLY and FYNNEI. Trimming removed 5 bases from V and 5 bases from J; junction bases left unmatched: 6. CDR3 nucleotides: TGTGCCAGCAGTAATAGCGGGAGATTTGAGACCCAGTACTTC. Its protein product is CASSNSGRFETQYF.

The chain links TRBV5-6 to TRBJ2-3; D possibly corresponds to TRBD1 (5 bases). Germline loops: CDR1 SGHDT, CDR2 YYEEEE. V was clipped by 4 bases and J by 14 bases, with 17 bases between them. The CDR3 consists of 12 residues. The CDR3 coding sequence is TGTGCCAGCAGCCTTTCGGACATAAGGAGGTATTTT. It codes for CASSLSDIRRYF.

The gene calls are TRBV30 and TRBJ2-4, with D tentatively TRBD1 (5 bases). This CDR3 contains 16 residues. Deletions cut 3 bases from V and 0 bases from J, with 15 bases between. CDR1 is GTSNPN and CDR2 is SVGIG in the germline V gene (reference sequence). The CDR3 sequence: CAWSKGQGIAKNIQYF. The DNA for the CDR3 is TGTGCCTGGAGCAAAGGGCAGGGAATAGCCAAAAACATTCAGTACTTC.

The chain combines TRBV9 with TRBJ1-1, with TRBD1 as a possible D gene (5 bases). Per germline, CDR1 SGDLS and CDR2 YYNGEE. V gave up 3 bases and J gave up 4 bases, with 10 bases separating them. This CDR3 spans 13 amino acids. CDR3 coding DNA: TGTGCCAGCAGCGATGGGGGGTTCACTGAAGCTTTCTTT. Translating gives CASSDGGFTEAFF.

This sequence joins TRBV7-3 and TRBJ2-3, with 9 bases aligning to TRBD1. This CDR3 spans 16 amino acids. Losses at the gene ends were 5 bases for V and 8 bases for J; bases not matched to a gene: 14. The V gene's germline CDR1 is SGHTA and CDR2 FQGTGA. CDR3: CASSQQPGQGEGTQYF. The DNA of the CDR3 is TGTGCCAGCAGCCAACAACCGGGACAGGGTGAAGGTACGCAGTATTTT.

The chain has TRBV6-1 and TRBJ1-1; D is unresolved. Deletions cut 6 bases from V and 5 bases from J, with 16 bases between. This CDR3 has 14 residues. Germline V gives CDR1 MNHNS, CDR2 SASEGT. CDR3 residues: CASRAPGGVTEAFF. CDR3 coding DNA: TGTGCCAGCAGGGCGCCGGGTGGAGTAACTGAAGCTTTCTTT.

The genes are TRBV29-1 and TRBJ2-5; D might be TRBD1 or TRBD2, each matching 5 bases. V was cut by 7 bases and J by 2 bases, with 11 bases left in between. The CDR3 covers 12 residues. Per germline, CDR1 SQVTM and CDR2 ANQGSEA. The DNA for the CDR3 is TGCAGCGCGTGGGACGGACAAGAGACCCAGTACTTC. Its translation: CSAWDGQETQYF.

The chain combines TRBV11-3 with TRBJ2-3, with D perhaps matching TRBD1 or TRBD2 (5 bases each). The germline CDR1 and CDR2 sequences are SGHNT and YENEEA. This CDR3 has 14 residues. Trimming took 1 base from V and 0 from J, leaving 5 bases between them. The CDR3 sequence is CASSLGGSTDTQYF. In nucleotides, the CDR3 is TGTGCCAGCAGCTTAGGGGGGAGCACAGATACGCAGTATTTT.

The genes are TRBV28 and TRBJ2-2; D is unresolved. The V gene lost 3 bases and the J gene lost 5 bases, with 13 bases spanning the gap. The CDR3 contains 15 residues. Germline V lookup: CDR1 MDHEN, CDR2 SYDVKM. This chain's CDR3 is CASSFRSWPTGELFF. The DNA of the CDR3 is TGTGCCAGCAGTTTTAGGTCCTGGCCAACCGGGGAGCTGTTTTTT.

This clone was counted a few times. The chain couples TRBV18 to TRBJ1-5; D remains ambiguous. Germline V gene lookup returns CDR1 KGHSH and CDR2 LQKENI. V was trimmed by 3 bases and J by 6 bases, leaving 9 bases between them. The CDR3 is 13 residues long. The CDR3 DNA follows: TGTGCCAGCTCACCGGAGACATTTCAGCCCCAGCATTTT. Protein sequence: CASSPETFQPQHF.

The CDR3 region is CASSLKDWPGWLQPQHF. Written as DNA, the CDR3 is TGTGCCAGCAGCTTAAAAGATTGGCCGGGGTGGCTTCAGCCCCAGCATTTT. The chain links TRBV7-2 to TRBJ1-5; D remains ambiguous. Trimming stripped 2 bases from V and 6 bases from J, with 20 bases between. Germline V CDR1 and CDR2: SGHTA, FQGNSA. The length of the CDR3 is 17 residues.

This clone has just one count. V usage is TRBV5-1 and J usage is TRBJ2-3; TRBD2 agrees at 9 bases. V lost 4 bases, J lost 4 bases, and 7 bases stayed unmatched. The germline V gene encodes CDR1 SGHRS and CDR2 YFSETQ. The CDR3 runs to 15 residues. The CDR3 reads CASSHRLADADTQYF. The DNA of the CDR3 is TGCGCCAGCAGCCATAGACTAGCGGACGCAGATACGCAGTATTTT. Combining the CDR3 with reference TRBV5-1 and TRBJ2-3 gives the whole variable domain KAGVTQTPRYLIKTRGQQVTLSCSPISGHRSVSWYQQTPGQGLQFLFEYFSETQRNKGNFPGRFSGRQFSNSRSEMNVSTLELGDSALYLCASSHRLADADTQYFGPGTRLTVL.

The gene calls are TRBV7-9 and TRBJ2-7; no firm D call. Trimming removed 1 base from V and 6 bases from J, with 7 bases in between. This CDR3 is 12 amino acids long. Germline-derived CDR1 and CDR2 are SEHNR and FQNEAQ (reference sequence). As DNA, the CDR3 is TGTGCCAGCAGCTTAGAGGCAGGCGAGCAGTACTTC. Residues: CASSLEAGEQYF.

The chain is built from TRBV2 and TRBJ2-7; TRBD1 is a possible D gene (6 bases). This CDR3 comprises 15 residues. The germline gives CDR1 SNHLY, CDR2 FYNNEI. Trimming removed 6 bases from V and 3 bases from J, with 18 bases in between. The CDR3 DNA is TGTGCCAGCAGCAAGTACAGGGTAGAAGGCTACGAGCAGTACTTC. Its protein is CASSKYRVEGYEQYF.